This T cell receptor beta chain came from a study of T cells in Graves' hyperthyroidism and ophthalmopathy. A lack of ophthalmopathy progression within 18 months defined stable Graves' hyperthyroidism. The authors obtained PBMCs from around 10 ml of fresh peripheral blood. The ends were cut back, 1 base at V and 1 base at J, with 7 bases in the middle. The V gene's germline CDR1 is SQVTM and CDR2 ANQGSEA. The CDR3 loop spans 13 amino acids. There are a few counts of this clonotype. Its specificity is unknown. Study findings and constraints: It was a median approximately 6 months before onset that the model predicted ophthalmopathy. From stable hyperthyroidism, ophthalmopathy was set apart by a 13 V-J model.

Amplification targeted TCR beta CDR3 regions from RNA transcripts. HTBI primers drove first-round RT-PCR of the TCR CDR3. MiXCR was run by TCRdb on the multiplex PCR reads, yielding one entry per CDR3 protein. The sample carries 600,000 to 900,000 distinct CDR3 sequences, over 15% recorded once. The source is a man between 18 and 29 years old with Graves' hyperthyroidism. The chain has TRBV29-1 and TRBJ1-2, with D possibly being TRBD1 (5 bases). Material for sequencing was blood. This CDR3 reads CSVEGQNNYGYTF. The DNA for the CDR3 is TGCAGCGTTGAAGGACAGAATAACTATGGCTACACCTTC.